This TCR beta chain was captured in a study of T-cell memory formation after mild COVID-19 (dated by TCRdb to the early 2020s). General notes on the study: TCR sequence clusters from the two donors were largely donor specific. Two young, previously healthy adult volunteers made up the cohort, one male and one female. In a couple of donors, T-cell clones that expanded and contracted after mild COVID-19 were tracked by sequencing TCRalpha and TCRbeta repertoires over time. General conclusions and limits of the study: From day 15 to 85, contracting clones showed balanced CD4/CD8 phenotypes, whereas a second wave of clones that expanded from day 15 to 37 leaned towards CD4+. SARS-CoV-2 specificity was not confirmed for the second-wave clones peaking on day 37. Contracting CD4+ clones were found mainly in CM and EM memory subsets, while CD8+ clones were enriched in EMRA. Only two mild cases were covered by the study, and larger cohorts that include severe cases with pre-infection samples were considered necessary. Some responding clones were detected in pre-infection memory, which suggested that pre-existing cross-reactive memory T cells had joined the SARS-CoV-2 response.

This clonotype appeared a few times. Its antigen target is currently unknown. Per-base qualities were not stored, and no clone one base away is much larger. A distance of 14 bases separates the germline ends of V and J, which lose 0 bases and 0 bases respectively. CDR1 and CDR2 are read off the germline V gene as SGHAT and FQNNGV. The cysteine opens and the phenylalanine closes a CDR3 of 18 amino acids. Just CDR3 DNA is preserved here, 54 bases in frame from base 1. Ficoll-Paque density gradient centrifugation was the method used to isolate PBMCs. Sequencing used an Illumina NovaSeq 6000. TCRalpha and TCRbeta cDNA libraries were constructed by 5'RACE with constant-segment primers, with sample barcodes and unique molecular identifiers being introduced. RNA was extracted from every sample with Trizol reagent. Library amplification was performed in two PCR steps, and a second sample barcode and Illumina TruSeq adapters were introduced in the second step. Libraries were sequenced on an Illumina NovaSeq with 2 x 150 bp paired-end reads. For the original study's pipeline: The reads were demultiplexed and collapsed into UMI-guided consensus sequences using migec v1.2.7. Using mixcr v2.1.11, the UMI consensuses were aligned to TRA and TRB V and J templates and assembled into clonotypes. A clonotype was counted as expanded or contracted only when both edgeR and NoisET called the clonotype significant, with the noise models trained on biological replicates. edgeR calls used a false discovery rate-adjusted p below 0.01 and a log2 fold-change threshold of 1. As an exploratory analysis of dynamics, max-normalized trajectories of the 1000 most abundant clonotypes were examined by PCA with hierarchical clustering. Each responding clone was given a CD4 or CD8 phenotype based on the CD4+ and CD8+ repertoires, which had been sequenced separately. TCRdb redid the processing of the public reads, applying fastp at Q25 and MiXCR, and retained in-frame beta chains. Under each unique CDR3 protein, matching rows form one entry showing the most common genes and DNA. These V and J calls originate from TCRdb's pipeline instead of the authors' own analysis. This sample has more than 250,000 distinct CDR3 sequences in its table, and 15% to 20% of those were observed once. 22% of the sample is held by the ten biggest clonotypes.

Sample: PBMCs or a T cell subset sorted from them (not recorded which). The TCR sequence derives from a man younger than 35 who had mild COVID-19 (a few samples of this study predate the infection). The sample titles of this study are shuffled in the database, so cell type and time point are left out; the donor was told from shared clones. This chain joins TRBV11-2 to TRBJ2-2; the D gene cannot be named for sure. The nucleotide sequence reads as follows: TGTGCCAGCAGCTTAGAGGCAGCCTTTACCGCGAACACCGGGGAGCTGTTTTTT. It translates as CASSLEAAFTANTGELFF.